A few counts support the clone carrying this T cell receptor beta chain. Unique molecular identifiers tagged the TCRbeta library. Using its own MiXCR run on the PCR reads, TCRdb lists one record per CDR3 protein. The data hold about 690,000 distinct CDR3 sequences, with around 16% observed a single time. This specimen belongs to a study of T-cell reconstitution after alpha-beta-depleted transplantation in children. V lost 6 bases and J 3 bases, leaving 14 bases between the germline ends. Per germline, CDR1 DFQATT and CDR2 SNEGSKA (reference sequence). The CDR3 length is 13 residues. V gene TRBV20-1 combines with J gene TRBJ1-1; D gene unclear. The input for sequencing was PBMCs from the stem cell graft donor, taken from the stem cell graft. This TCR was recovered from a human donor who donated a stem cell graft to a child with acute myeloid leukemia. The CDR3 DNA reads TGCAGTGCCATTCCTGGGGAATACACTGAAGCTTTCTTT. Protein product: CSAIPGEYTEAFF.